What follows are 3 T cell receptor beta chains derived from one specimen sequenced in a study of T cell clonotyping in hematopoietic cell transplantation. Some clones are missing from TCRdb's copy, which holds only in-frame ones; the method was immunoSEQ multiplex PCR. The table has about 36,000 clones, 88% seen once. Specimen: peripheral blood mononuclear cells. The origin of the receptors is a woman aged 40 to 50 in good health. Some clones in this sample may be carry-over from other donors' samples.

The gene calls are TRBV30 and TRBJ2-7; D possibly corresponds to TRBD1 (6 bases). The germline gives CDR1 GTSNPN, CDR2 SVGIG (reference sequence). The CDR3 consists of 11 residues. Trimming cost V 5 bases and J 6 bases, with 11 bases left between them. The CDR3 is CAWGLQGEQYF. Here the CDR3 DNA reads TGTGCCTGGGGTCTACAGGGCGAGCAGTACTTC.

This rearrangement joins TRBV30 to TRBJ1-2; D is ambiguous. The V gene lost 5 bases and the J gene lost 4 bases, with 20 bases spanning the gap. Looked up from germline, CDR1 is GTSNPN and CDR2 is SVGIG (reference sequence). The CDR3 loop spans 15 amino acids. CDR3 loop: CAWAPKGWNLYGYTF. The CDR3 nucleotides read TGTGCCTGGGCGCCTAAGGGATGGAATCTCTATGGCTACACCTTC.

The rearrangement joins TRBV6-5 to TRBJ2-7, with TRBD1 as a possible D gene (6 bases). The germline CDR1 and CDR2 sequences are MNHEY and SVGAGI. CDR3 length equals 13 residues. Trimming took 6 bases from V and 4 from J, leaving 13 bases between them. In DNA, the CDR3 is TGTGCCAGCAGGGGACATAATTCTTACGAGCAGTACTTC. Translating gives CASRGHNSYEQYF.